Presented here are 13 T cell receptor beta chains from one specimen sequenced in a study of OX40 agonist ivuxolimab in advanced cancers. Sequencing was performed with immunoSEQ multiplex PCR; in TCRdb, only in-frame clones are kept and a portion is missing. The sample shows about 12,000 clones, about 79% of them seen only once. The sequencing used CD4+ or CD8+ T cells sorted from blood, collected in a trial of the OX40 agonist ivuxolimab. Receptors originate from an adult with an advanced solid tumor such as melanoma, head and neck, liver or kidney cancer.

V gene TRBV28 combines with J gene TRBJ2-5, with 9 bases matching TRBD2. The ends lost 6 bases at V and 5 bases at J; junction bases unmatched: 7. This CDR3 has 14 amino acids. CDR1 MDHEN and CDR2 SYDVKM come from the germline V gene. The CDR3 bases are TGTGCCAGCAGCTCCGGGACTAGCCCGGAGACCCAGTACTTC. Translated, it gives CASSSGTSPETQYF.

The chain is built from TRBV2 and TRBJ1-1; D unresolved. This CDR3 has 14 amino acids. Germline V lookup: CDR1 SNHLY, CDR2 FYNNEI. Trimming left V 6 bases short and J 3 bases short, with 14 bases between. CDR3 in DNA: TGTGCCAGCAGCCTGGACCCCACAGACACTGAAGCTTTCTTT. This codes for CASSLDPTDTEAFF. Full variable domain (rest looked up from reference TRBV2 and TRBJ1-1): EPEVTQTPSHQVTQMGQEVILRCVPISNHLYFYWYRQILGQKVEFLVSFYNNEISEKSEIFDDQFSVERPDGSNFTLKIRSTKLEDSAMYFCASSLDPTDTEAFFGQGTRLTVV.

Concerning this clone itself: An end of the junction does not agree with germline; a read error may underlie this. This chain connects TRBV2 to TRBJ2-7; 13 nucleotides agree with TRBD2. The CDR3 covers 15 residues. Germline V gives CDR1 SNHLY, CDR2 FYNNEI. CDR3 in DNA: TGTGCCAGCAGCGAAGGACTAGCGGGAGTCTACGAGCAGTACTTC. It translates to CASSEGLAGVYEQYF.

The J gene is TRBJ2-7, the V gene TRBV30, with D perhaps being TRBD1 or TRBD2 (5 bases each). Per the germline V gene, CDR1 is GTSNPN and CDR2 is SVGIG (reference sequence). Trimming cost V 5 bases and J 2 bases, with 13 bases left between them. The CDR3 is made up of 13 amino acids. The CDR3 spells CAWSVGDPYEQYF. CDR3 coding DNA: TGTGCCTGGTCGGTCGGGGACCCCTACGAGCAGTACTTC.

The V gene is TRBV11-1, the J gene TRBJ2-1; no reliable D call. Trimming pared 4 bases from V and 6 bases from J, leaving 13 bases between. This CDR3 spans 14 amino acids. The V gene's germline CDR1 is SGHAT and CDR2 FQDESV (reference sequence). CDR3 residues: CASSSKLSGNEQFF. The CDR3 nucleotides read TGTGCCAGCAGCTCCAAACTTTCGGGCAATGAGCAGTTCTTC.

J is TRBJ1-5 and V is TRBV7-9, with D unclear. Per germline, CDR1 SEHNR and CDR2 FQNEAQ (reference sequence). Trimming shortened V by 4 bases and J by 0 bases, and 16 bases separated the two germline ends. The CDR3 is 17 amino acids. The CDR3: CASSSSPGLYSNQPQHF. The CDR3 region has the DNA TGTGCCAGCAGCTCAAGTCCAGGACTCTATAGCAATCAGCCCCAGCATTTT.

This rearrangement joins TRBV30 to TRBJ1-1; 7 nucleotides match TRBD1. Germline values: CDR1 GTSNPN, CDR2 SVGIG (reference sequence). Unmatched junction bases numbered 5, after V lost 4 bases and J lost 0 bases. This CDR3 has 14 amino acids. The CDR3 bases are TGTGCCTGGATCAACAGGGGCATGAACACTGAAGCTTTCTTT. Protein: CAWINRGMNTEAFF.

The chain uses TRBV4-3 and TRBJ2-7; perhaps TRBD2 as D (5 bases). The CDR3 runs to 15 residues. V was pared by 4 bases and J by 2 bases, with 15 bases between. In germline, CDR1 is LGHNA, CDR2 YSLEER. For the CDR3, the DNA is TGCGCCAGCAGCCGGAAGGACTCGGCCGCCTACGAGCAGTACTTC. Protein sequence: CASSRKDSAAYEQYF.

The chain employs TRBV27 and TRBJ1-2, with D tentatively TRBD1 (6 bases). The CDR3 is 11 amino acids. Trimming left V 6 bases short and J 6 bases short, with 8 bases between. The germline V gene has CDR1 MNHEY and CDR2 SMNVEV (reference sequence). CDR3 sequence: CASSGGDGYTF. CDR3 coding DNA: TGTGCCAGCAGCGGGGGCGATGGCTACACCTTC.

As DNA, the CDR3 is TGCGCCAGCAGCGGGGGACAGGGCACTTTCGAGCAGTACTTC. It encodes CASSGGQGTFEQYF. J is TRBJ2-7 and V is TRBV5-1, with TRBD1 identical over 9 bases. The CDR3 has 14 amino acids. V was pared by 4 bases and J by 6 bases, with 8 bases of the junction left unmatched. CDR1 is SGHRS and CDR2 is YFSETQ in the germline V gene.

This rearrangement joins TRBV25-1 to TRBJ2-7, with D perhaps being TRBD1 or TRBD2 (5 bases each). V dropped 2 bases and J dropped 4 bases, with 12 bases sitting between them. This CDR3 spans 14 amino acids. The germline V gene has CDR1 MGHDK and CDR2 SYGVNS. The CDR3 sequence: CASSEEGTGYEQYF. Here the CDR3 DNA reads TGTGCCAGCAGTGAAGAGGGGACGGGGTACGAGCAGTACTTC.

The chain joins TRBV5-8 to TRBJ2-7; 9 nucleotides agree with TRBD1. The junction had 4 bases not matched to a gene; V was cut back by 3 bases and J by 3 bases. CDR3 length equals 14 residues. Germline V gene data show CDR1 as SGHTS and CDR2 as YDEGEE. Here the CDR3 reads CASSSGQGIYEQYF. The CDR3 nucleotides are TGTGCCAGCAGCTCTGGACAGGGGATCTACGAGCAGTACTTC.

The V gene is TRBV2, the J gene TRBJ1-2; unclear D gene. Deletions cut 3 bases from V and 4 bases from J, with 3 bases between. This CDR3 has 11 residues. Germline CDR1 reads SNHLY; CDR2 reads FYNNEI. CDR3 nucleotides: TGTGCCAGCAGTGACGGCTATGGCTACACCTTC. Its protein is CASSDGYGYTF.